This paragraph covers one T cell receptor beta chain sequence. Its specificity is not known. The entry originates in a study of T-cell reconstitution after alpha-beta-depleted transplantation in children. General study points: T-cell counts and diversity at one year post-transplant came mainly from newly produced T cells. Where alpha-beta T cells came from about two months after transplant was reportedly several hundred expanded graft clones.

The CDR3 is 14 amino acids. CDR1 MNHNY and CDR2 SVGAGI come from the germline V gene (reference sequence). J was trimmed by 8 bases and V by 6 bases; bases with no gene match: 9. TCRbeta library preparation incorporated unique molecular identifiers. From the PCR reads, TCRdb called clonotypes with MiXCR, one entry per CDR3 protein. The table shows about 200,000 distinct CDR3 sequences, with 5.5% to 7% occurring only once. This TCR came from a boy aged 2 to 10 with acute lymphoblastic leukemia, due to receive a stem cell transplant. The V gene is TRBV6-6, the J gene TRBJ1-4, with 7 nucleotides matching TRBD1. Sample: PBMCs, taken before TCRalphabeta/CD19-depleted stem cell transplant. In nucleotides, the CDR3 is TGTGCCAGCAGATTGAGGGGGCGCGGGGAAAAACTGTTTTTT. This encodes CASRLRGRGEKLFF.